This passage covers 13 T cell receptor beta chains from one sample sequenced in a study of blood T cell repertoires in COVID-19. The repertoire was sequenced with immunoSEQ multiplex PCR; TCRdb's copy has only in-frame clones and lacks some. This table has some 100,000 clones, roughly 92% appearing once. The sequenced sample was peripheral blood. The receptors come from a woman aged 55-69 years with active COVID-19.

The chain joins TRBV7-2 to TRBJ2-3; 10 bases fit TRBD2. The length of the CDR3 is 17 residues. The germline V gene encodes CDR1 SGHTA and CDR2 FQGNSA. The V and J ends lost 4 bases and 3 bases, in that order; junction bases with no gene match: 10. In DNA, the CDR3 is TGTGCCAGCAGCTCTCCGGGTAGCGGGAGGTTGACAGATACGCAGTATTTT. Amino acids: CASSSPGSGRLTDTQYF.

The CDR3 sequence is CASSPQGAGANVLTF. In DNA form, the CDR3 reads TGTGCCAGCAGTCCCCAGGGGGCCGGGGCCAACGTCCTGACTTTC. The genes are TRBV27 and TRBJ2-6, with 8 bases fitting TRBD1. After removal of 5 bases from V and 4 bases from J, the junction contained 4 bases not matched to a gene. This CDR3 comprises 15 residues. Germline CDR1 reads MNHEY; CDR2 reads SMNVEV (reference sequence).

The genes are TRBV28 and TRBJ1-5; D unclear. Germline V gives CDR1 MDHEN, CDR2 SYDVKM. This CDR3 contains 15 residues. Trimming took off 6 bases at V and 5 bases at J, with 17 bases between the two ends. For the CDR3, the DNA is TGTGCCAGCAGGAACTCGGACGGAGGCGATCAGCCCCAGCATTTT. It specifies CASRNSDGGDQPQHF. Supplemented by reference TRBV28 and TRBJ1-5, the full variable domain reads DVKVTQSSRYLVKRTGEKVFLECVQDMDHENMFWYRQDPGLGLRLIYFSYDVKMKEKGDIPEGYSVSREKKERFSLILESASTNQTSMYLCASRNSDGGDQPQHFGDGTRLSIL.

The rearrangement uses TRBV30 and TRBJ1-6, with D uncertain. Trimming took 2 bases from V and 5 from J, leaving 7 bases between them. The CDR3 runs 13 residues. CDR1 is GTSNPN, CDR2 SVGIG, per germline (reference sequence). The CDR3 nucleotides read TGTGCCTGGAGTAACGGGGATAATTCACCCCTCCACTTT. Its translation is CAWSNGDNSPLHF. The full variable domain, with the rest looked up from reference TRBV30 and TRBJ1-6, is SQTIHQWPATLVQPVGSPLSLECTVEGTSNPNLYWYRQAAGRGLQLLFYSVGIGQISSEVPQNLSASRPQDRQFILSSKKLLLSDSGFYLCAWSNGDNSPLHFGNGTRLTVT.

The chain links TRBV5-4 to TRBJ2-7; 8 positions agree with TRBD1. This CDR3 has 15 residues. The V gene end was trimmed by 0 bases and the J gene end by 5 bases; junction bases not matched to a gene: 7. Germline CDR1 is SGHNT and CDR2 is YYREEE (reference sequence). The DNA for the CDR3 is TGTGCCAGCAGCTTGGGGACAGGGAGGAGGAACGAGCAGTACTTC. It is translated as CASSLGTGRRNEQYF.

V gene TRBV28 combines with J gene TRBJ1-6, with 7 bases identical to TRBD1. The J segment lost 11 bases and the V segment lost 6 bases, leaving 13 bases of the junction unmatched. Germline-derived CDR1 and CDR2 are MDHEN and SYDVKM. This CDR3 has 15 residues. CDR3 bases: TGTGCCAGCAGCCCCCGACAGGGCTGGTTTCCACCCCTCCACTTT. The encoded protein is CASSPRQGWFPPLHF.

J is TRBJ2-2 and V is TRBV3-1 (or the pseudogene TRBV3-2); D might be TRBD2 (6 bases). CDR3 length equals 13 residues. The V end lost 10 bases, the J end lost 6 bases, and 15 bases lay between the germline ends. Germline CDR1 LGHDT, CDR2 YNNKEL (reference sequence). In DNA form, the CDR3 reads TGTGCCACCGCCGGGGGAGAGTCCGGGGAGCTGTTTTTT. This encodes CATAGGESGELFF.

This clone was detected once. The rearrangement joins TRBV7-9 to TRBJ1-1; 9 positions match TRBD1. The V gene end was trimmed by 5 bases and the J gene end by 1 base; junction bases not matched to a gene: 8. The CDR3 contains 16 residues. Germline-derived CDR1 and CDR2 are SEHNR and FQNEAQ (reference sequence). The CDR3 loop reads CASSQPGQGRNTEAFF. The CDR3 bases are TGTGCCAGCAGCCAGCCGGGACAGGGCCGGAACACTGAAGCTTTCTTT.

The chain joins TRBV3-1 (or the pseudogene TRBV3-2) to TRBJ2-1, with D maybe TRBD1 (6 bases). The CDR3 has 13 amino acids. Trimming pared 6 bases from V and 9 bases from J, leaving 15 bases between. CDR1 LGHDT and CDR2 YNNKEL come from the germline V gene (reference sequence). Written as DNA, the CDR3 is TGTGCCAGCAGTCGTATAACAGGGTTTGAGCAGTTCTTC. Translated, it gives CASSRITGFEQFF.

Written as DNA, the CDR3 is TGTGCCAGCAGCACCGGCGGGACAGATACGCAGTATTTT. It encodes CASSTGGTDTQYF. The V and J genes are TRBV6-5 and TRBJ2-3, with TRBD2 as a possible D gene (5 bases). This CDR3 region has 13 residues. V lost 6 bases to trimming and J lost 3 bases, with 10 bases between them. Germline CDR1 MNHEY, CDR2 SVGAGI.

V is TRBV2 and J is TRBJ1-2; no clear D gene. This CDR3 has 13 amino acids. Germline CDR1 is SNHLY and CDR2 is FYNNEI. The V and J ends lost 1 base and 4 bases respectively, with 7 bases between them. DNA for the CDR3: TGTGCCAGCAGTGAAGGAGATTTCTATGGCTACACCTTC. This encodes CASSEGDFYGYTF.

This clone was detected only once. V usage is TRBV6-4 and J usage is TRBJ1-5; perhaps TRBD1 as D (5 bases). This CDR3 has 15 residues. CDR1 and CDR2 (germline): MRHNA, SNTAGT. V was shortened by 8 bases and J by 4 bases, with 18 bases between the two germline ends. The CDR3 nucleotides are TGTGCCAGCGTAGGAAACAGGTATCCAAATCAGCCCCAGCATTTT. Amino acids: CASVGNRYPNQPQHF.

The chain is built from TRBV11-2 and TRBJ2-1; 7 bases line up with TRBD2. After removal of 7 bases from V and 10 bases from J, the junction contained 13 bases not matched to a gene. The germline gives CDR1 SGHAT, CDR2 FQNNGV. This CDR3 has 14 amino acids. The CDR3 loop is CASTTAAGVIEQFF. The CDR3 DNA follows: TGTGCCAGCACCACGGCGGCGGGAGTCATCGAGCAGTTCTTC.